A single sample gave rise to the 29 T cell receptor beta chains below, sequenced in a study of a mutant IDH1 vaccine in newly diagnosed glioma. Generated by immunoSEQ multiplex PCR, the TCRdb table keeps only in-frame clones and is missing some. The data contain around 99,000 clones, roughly 78% of them singletons. Noted time point: baseline, week 1 (first vaccination visit). As to treatment: pre-vaccination baseline after standard-of-care therapy. Sequenced material: PBMCs, taken from a glioma patient treated with radiotherapy, temozolomide or both. All receptors derive from a man aged 40-55 years with glioma.

This clone has just a few counts. The chain couples TRBV4-3 to TRBJ1-2; tentatively, D is TRBD1 (5 bases). CDR1 and CDR2 (germline): LGHNA, YSLEER. V shed 0 bases and J shed 0 bases, with 11 bases lying between them. The CDR3 runs to 16 residues. The CDR3, as DNA: TGCGCCAGCAGCCAAGAGGTGGGGCGGGCTAACTATGGCTACACCTTC. Its translation is CASSQEVGRANYGYTF.

J is TRBJ2-7 and V is TRBV6-5; either TRBD1 or TRBD2 may fit D (5 bases each). Trimming shortened V by 2 bases and J by 5 bases, and 13 bases separated the two germline ends. The CDR3 has 14 residues. The germline gives CDR1 MNHEY, CDR2 SVGAGI. The CDR3 reads CASSYPGRDHEQYF. CDR3 sequence (DNA): TGTGCCAGCAGTTACCCGGGCAGGGACCACGAGCAGTACTTC.

The chain links TRBV7-2 to TRBJ2-1, with 12 bases lining up with TRBD2. The germline V gene has CDR1 SGHTA and CDR2 FQGNSA. This CDR3 has 15 amino acids. After removal of 4 bases from V and 7 bases from J, the junction contained 5 bases not matched to a gene. CDR3 DNA sequence: TGTGCCAGCAGCTCGGGAGGGACTAGCGGGAATGAGCAGTTCTTC. Translating gives CASSSGGTSGNEQFF.

V and J are TRBV7-2 and TRBJ2-5; D not certain. CDR1 is SGHTA, CDR2 FQGNSA, per germline. The CDR3 length is 17 residues. V dropped 1 base and J dropped 2 bases, with 17 bases sitting between them. DNA for the CDR3: TGTGCCAGCAGCTTAGGTCCCTCCCCAGCCAGGCAAGAGACCCAGTACTTC. The encoded protein is CASSLGPSPARQETQYF.

This clone occurred once. CDR3: CASSYSASSSYEQYF. The CDR3 DNA reads TGTGCCAGCAGTTACTCGGCAAGCAGCTCCTACGAGCAGTACTTC. The chain recombines TRBV6-6 with TRBJ2-7, with unresolved D. The germline V and J ends were trimmed by 0 bases and 0 bases, with 9 bases remaining between them. Germline CDR1 and CDR2: MNHNY and SVGAGI (reference sequence). The CDR3 loop spans 15 amino acids.

This clone has only a few counts. The chain employs TRBV5-4 and TRBJ1-5, with a tentative D call TRBD1 (6 bases). The germline V and J ends were trimmed by 4 bases and 3 bases, with 11 bases remaining between them. CDR3 length: 14 residues. Per germline, CDR1 SGHNT and CDR2 YYREEE (reference sequence). The CDR3 protein is CASSAGVDNQPQHF. The DNA for the CDR3 is TGTGCCAGCAGCGCAGGGGTGGACAATCAGCCCCAGCATTTT.

The V gene is TRBV6-5, the J gene TRBJ2-7; 8 bases map to TRBD1. The CDR3 has 14 amino acids. Germline V lookup: CDR1 MNHEY, CDR2 SVGAGI. V shed 5 bases, J shed 6 bases, and the junction held 9 bases outside the gene matches. CDR3 residues: CASSREPTGVEQYF. The CDR3 region has the DNA TGTGCCAGCAGTCGCGAACCGACAGGGGTCGAGCAGTACTTC.

The rearrangement joins TRBV21-1 to TRBJ1-4; the tabulated D call, TRBD1, remains unverified against the DNA. TRBV21-1 is shown as a pseudogene. The CDR3 contains 18 residues. CDR3 loop: CASIFGDRDRLLNEKLFF. The CDR3 nucleotides are TGTGCCAGCATCTTTGGGGACCGGGACAGGCTCCTTAATGAAAAACTGTTTTTT.

The chain employs TRBV7-2 and TRBJ1-3, with D hard to call. The CDR3 is made up of 14 amino acids. Germline V gene lookup returns CDR1 SGHTA and CDR2 FQGNSA. V was trimmed by 4 bases and J by 2 bases, leaving 9 bases between them. The CDR3 coding sequence is TGTGCCAGCAGCTCCGCAAAAGCTGGAAACACCATATATTTT. Its protein product is CASSSAKAGNTIYF.

This chain links TRBV5-1 with TRBJ2-5; 12 bases match TRBD2. TRBJ2-7 explains the end of the DNA better; the J call may be wrong. Germline-derived CDR1 and CDR2 are SGHRS and YFSETQ. There are 15 residues in the CDR3. CDR3 in amino acids: CASSSSTSGGHEQYF. The CDR3 nucleotides read TGCGCCAGCAGCTCTTCGACTAGCGGGGGCCACGAGCAGTACTTC.

This clone was seen ten or more times. V is TRBV6-4 and J is TRBJ1-6; 7 nucleotides agree with TRBD1. After removal of 6 bases from V and 7 bases from J, the junction contained 9 bases not matched to a gene. CDR1 is MRHNA, CDR2 SNTAGT, per germline. The CDR3 has 15 amino acids. The CDR3 is CASSTEGQPNSPLHF. CDR3 DNA sequence: TGTGCCAGCAGCACGGAGGGACAGCCCAATTCACCCCTCCACTTT.

The chain is built from TRBV7-9 and TRBJ2-1; TRBD1 matches 8 bases. This CDR3 is 15 amino acids long. Looked up from germline, CDR1 is SEHNR and CDR2 is FQNEAQ (reference sequence). Trimming took 6 bases from V and 2 from J; bases not matched to a gene: 6. In DNA form, the CDR3 reads TGTGCCAGCAGAAGCGGACAGGGAACCTACAATGAGCAGTTCTTC. Protein sequence: CASRSGQGTYNEQFF.

In nucleotides, the CDR3 is TGTGCCAGCAGCTTAGTGGGCTTGGAAGAGACCCAGTACTTC. This sequence encodes CASSLVGLEETQYF. The rearrangement joins TRBV7-2 to TRBJ2-5, with D unresolved. The germline gives CDR1 SGHTA, CDR2 FQGNSA. This CDR3 spans 14 amino acids. V was pared by 1 base and J by 3 bases, with 9 bases between.

This chain links TRBV30 with TRBJ1-6; D is unresolved. With 1 base removed from V and 4 bases from J, the gap between germline ends came to 8 bases. Germline CDR1 and CDR2: GTSNPN and SVGIG (reference sequence). This CDR3 spans 14 amino acids. The CDR3 here is CAWSESGYNSPLHF. The CDR3 DNA reads TGTGCCTGGAGTGAGTCAGGTTATAATTCACCCCTCCACTTT.

V gene TRBV28 combines with J gene TRBJ1-3, with 9 bases lining up with TRBD1. CDR1 MDHEN and CDR2 SYDVKM come from the germline V gene. This CDR3 is built from 16 residues. Trimming at V came to 4 bases and at J to 4 bases, leaving 8 bases not matched to a gene. The CDR3 coding sequence is TGTGCCAGCAGTTCGCCTTACAGGGGGCTCGGAAACACCATATATTTT. Its protein product is CASSSPYRGLGNTIYF.

The chain carries TRBV30 and TRBJ2-2, with TRBD1 matching 8 bases. Germline loops: CDR1 GTSNPN, CDR2 SVGIG (reference sequence). This CDR3 is 15 amino acids long. Losses at the gene ends were 5 bases for V and 6 bases for J; bases not matched to a gene: 11. This chain's CDR3 is CAWARGTGTSGELFF. In DNA, the CDR3 is TGTGCCTGGGCGAGGGGGACAGGTACCTCCGGGGAGCTGTTTTTT.

Only one count was recorded for this clone. The J gene is TRBJ1-1, the V gene TRBV6-5, with TRBD1 as a possible D gene (5 bases). V lost 5 bases and J 4 bases, leaving 14 bases between the germline ends. Germline V gives CDR1 MNHEY, CDR2 SVGAGI. The CDR3 has 14 amino acids. CDR3 residues: CASSPESRGTEAFF. CDR3 coding DNA: TGTGCCAGCAGTCCAGAATCGAGGGGCACTGAAGCTTTCTTT.

This clone has a handful of counts. This sequence joins TRBV14 and TRBJ1-2, with a weak D call TRBD1 (5 bases). CDR3 length: 13 residues. The germline V gene encodes CDR1 SGHDN and CDR2 FVKESK. The ends were cut back, 1 base at V and 5 bases at J, with 8 bases in the middle. The CDR3 loop reads CASSQGQGYGYTF. In nucleotides, the CDR3 is TGTGCCAGCAGCCAAGGTCAGGGTTATGGCTACACCTTC.

CDR3 residues: CASSEEGGADTQYF. CDR3 nucleotide sequence: TGTGCCAGCAGTGAAGAGGGGGGGGCAGATACGCAGTATTTT. The chain is built from TRBV6-4 and TRBJ2-3; the D gene is possibly TRBD2 (7 bases). Trimming stripped 3 bases from V and 4 bases from J, with 11 bases between. CDR1 is MRHNA, CDR2 SNTAGT, per germline. The CDR3 consists of 14 residues.

The V and J genes are TRBV5-1 and TRBJ2-7; perhaps D is TRBD1 or TRBD2 (5 bases each). CDR1 is SGHRS, CDR2 YFSETQ, per germline. Trimming left V 0 bases short and J 1 base short, with 14 bases between. The CDR3 runs 16 residues. The CDR3 protein is CASSLGPGTLSYEQYF. The CDR3, as DNA: TGCGCCAGCAGCTTGGGACCCGGGACGCTTTCCTACGAGCAGTACTTC.

About this clone: This specimen includes other DNA sequences encoding the same CDR3. The J gene is TRBJ1-5, the V gene TRBV6-5; no clear D. The CDR3 is 13 amino acids. V dropped 6 bases and J dropped 0 bases, with 6 bases sitting between them. The germline CDR1 and CDR2 sequences are MNHEY and SVGAGI. This CDR3 reads CASSPYSNQPQHF. CDR3 bases: TGTGCCAGCAGCCCATATAGCAATCAGCCCCAGCATTTT.

Only one count was recorded for this clone. The J gene is TRBJ2-3, the V gene TRBV10-2, with TRBD2 identical over 8 bases. CDR3 length equals 14 residues. J lost 3 bases, V lost 10 bases, and 9 bases had no gene match. Germline V gives CDR1 WSHSY, CDR2 SAAADI. The CDR3 loop reads CATREAGATDTQYF. CDR3 in DNA: TGCGCCACCAGGGAAGCGGGGGCTACAGATACGCAGTATTTT.

The rearrangement links TRBV5-1 to TRBJ2-5; D uncertain. Trimming removed 2 bases from V and 5 bases from J, with 7 bases in between. Germline V CDR1 and CDR2: SGHRS, YFSETQ. This CDR3 has 12 residues. The CDR3 nucleotides read TGCGCCAGCAGCTTCTTGAAGGAGACCCAGTACTTC. Residues: CASSFLKETQYF.

The rearrangement links TRBV7-2 to TRBJ2-2; 11 bases line up with TRBD2. Germline V gene sequence: CDR1 SGHTA, CDR2 FQGNSA. The junction had 8 bases not matched to a gene; V was cut back by 5 bases and J by 6 bases. The CDR3 is 16 residues long. CDR3 in DNA: TGTGCCAGCAGCCCCCGGACTAGCGGGTTTTCCGGGGAGCTGTTTTTT. It encodes CASSPRTSGFSGELFF. Complete variable domain (other parts from reference TRBV7-2 and TRBJ2-2): GAGVSQSPSNKVTEKGKDVELRCDPISGHTALYWYRQSLGQGLEFLIYFQGNSAPDKSGLPSDRFSAERTGGSVSTLTIQRTQQEDSAVYLCASSPRTSGFSGELFFGEGSRLTVL.

The chain has TRBV30 and TRBJ1-1; D is possibly TRBD1 (5 bases). The V end lost 2 bases, the J end lost 6 bases, and 10 bases lay between the germline ends. This CDR3 has 12 amino acids. Germline CDR1 and CDR2: GTSNPN and SVGIG (reference sequence). For the CDR3, the DNA is TGTGCCTGGAGTAGGGGACGGGCTGAAGCTTTCTTT. Translated, it gives CAWSRGRAEAFF.

This sequence joins TRBV7-6 and TRBJ2-2; D unresolved. This CDR3 comprises 16 residues. The germline gives CDR1 SGHVS, CDR2 FNYEAQ. The V gene lost 5 bases and the J gene lost 2 bases, with 15 bases spanning the gap. Here the CDR3 reads CASSVESSYNTGELFF. CDR3 bases: TGTGCCAGCAGCGTTGAATCCTCGTATAACACCGGGGAGCTGTTTTTT. The full variable domain, rest sourced from reference TRBV7-6 and TRBJ2-2, is GAGVSQSPRYKVTKRGQDVALRCDPISGHVSLYWYRQALGQGPEFLTYFNYEAQQDKSGLPNDRFSAERPEGSISTLTIQRTEQRDSAMYRCASSVESSYNTGELFFGEGSRLTVL.

The rearrangement joins TRBV10-3 to TRBJ2-3, with 8 bases matching TRBD1. The V segment lost 4 bases and the J segment 6 bases; nucleotides outside the gene matches: 6. This CDR3 is built from 14 residues. Looked up from germline, CDR1 is ENHRY and CDR2 is SYGVKD. CDR3 sequence reads: CAISVNRGWDTQYF. DNA of the CDR3: TGTGCCATCAGTGTCAACAGGGGGTGGGATACGCAGTATTTT.

The genes are TRBV27 and TRBJ2-7; unclear D gene. CDR1 and CDR2 from the germline V gene are MNHEY and SMNVEV (reference sequence). The CDR3 has 11 amino acids. The V end was cut by 8 bases, the J end by 3 bases, with 8 bases between. As DNA, the CDR3 is TGTGCCAGCCCTCACCTCTACGAGCAGTACTTC. Its translation: CASPHLYEQYF.

This clone came up a few times. The rearrangement uses TRBV12-5 and TRBJ1-1; tentatively, D is TRBD1 (6 bases). Germline-derived CDR1 and CDR2 are LGHNT and FRNRAP. The ends were cut back, 5 bases at V and 11 bases at J, with 18 bases in the middle. The CDR3 has 13 residues. CDR3 region: CASGPSGGEEAFF. CDR3 nucleotide sequence: TGTGCTAGTGGTCCCTCTGGGGGCGAGGAGGCTTTCTTT.